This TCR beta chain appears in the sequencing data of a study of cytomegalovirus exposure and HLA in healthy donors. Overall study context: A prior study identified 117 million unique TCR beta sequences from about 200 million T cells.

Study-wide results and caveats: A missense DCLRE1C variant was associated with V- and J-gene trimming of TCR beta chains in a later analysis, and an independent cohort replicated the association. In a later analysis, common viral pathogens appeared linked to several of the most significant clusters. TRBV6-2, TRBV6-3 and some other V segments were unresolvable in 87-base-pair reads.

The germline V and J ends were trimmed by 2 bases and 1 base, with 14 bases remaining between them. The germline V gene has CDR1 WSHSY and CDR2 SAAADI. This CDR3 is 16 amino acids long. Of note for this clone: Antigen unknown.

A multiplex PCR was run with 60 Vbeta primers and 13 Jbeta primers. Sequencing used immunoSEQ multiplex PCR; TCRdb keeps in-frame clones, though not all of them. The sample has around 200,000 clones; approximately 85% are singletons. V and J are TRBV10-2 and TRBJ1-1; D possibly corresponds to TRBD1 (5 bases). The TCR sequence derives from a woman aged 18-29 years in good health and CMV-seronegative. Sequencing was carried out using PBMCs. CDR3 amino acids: CASSEKGLTTNTEAFF. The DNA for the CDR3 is TGCGCCAGCAGTGAGAAGGGACTTACAACGAACACTGAAGCTTTCTTT.